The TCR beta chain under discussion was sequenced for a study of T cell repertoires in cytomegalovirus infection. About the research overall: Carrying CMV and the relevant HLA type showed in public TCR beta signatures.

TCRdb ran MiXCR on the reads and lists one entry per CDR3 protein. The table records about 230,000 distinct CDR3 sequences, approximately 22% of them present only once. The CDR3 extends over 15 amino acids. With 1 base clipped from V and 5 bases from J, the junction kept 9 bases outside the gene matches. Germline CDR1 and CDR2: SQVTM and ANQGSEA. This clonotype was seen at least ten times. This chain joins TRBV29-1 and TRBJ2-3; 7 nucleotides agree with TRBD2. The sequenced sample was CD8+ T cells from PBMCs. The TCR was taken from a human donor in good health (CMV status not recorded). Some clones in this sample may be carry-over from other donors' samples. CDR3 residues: CSVEGSGLGLDTQYF. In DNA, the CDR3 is TGCAGCGTTGAAGGAAGCGGACTAGGATTAGATACGCAGTATTTT.